This TCR beta chain originates from a study of blood T cell repertoires in COVID-19. Some clones are missing from TCRdb's copy, which holds only in-frame ones; the method was immunoSEQ multiplex PCR. Of around 50,000 clones listed, about nine tenths were seen once; the top ten hold approximately 7.8%. The CDR3 totals 14 residues. Per the germline V gene, CDR1 is SGHRS and CDR2 is YFSETQ. Deletions cut 4 bases from V and 4 bases from J, with 14 bases between. This TCR came from a man aged 50-60 years with active COVID-19. The rearrangement joins TRBV5-1 to TRBJ1-1; tentatively, D is TRBD1 (6 bases). The sequenced material came from peripheral blood. In nucleotides, the CDR3 is TGCGCCAGCAGCCCAACAGGGTTGAGCACTGAAGCTTTCTTT. This gives the protein CASSPTGLSTEAFF.